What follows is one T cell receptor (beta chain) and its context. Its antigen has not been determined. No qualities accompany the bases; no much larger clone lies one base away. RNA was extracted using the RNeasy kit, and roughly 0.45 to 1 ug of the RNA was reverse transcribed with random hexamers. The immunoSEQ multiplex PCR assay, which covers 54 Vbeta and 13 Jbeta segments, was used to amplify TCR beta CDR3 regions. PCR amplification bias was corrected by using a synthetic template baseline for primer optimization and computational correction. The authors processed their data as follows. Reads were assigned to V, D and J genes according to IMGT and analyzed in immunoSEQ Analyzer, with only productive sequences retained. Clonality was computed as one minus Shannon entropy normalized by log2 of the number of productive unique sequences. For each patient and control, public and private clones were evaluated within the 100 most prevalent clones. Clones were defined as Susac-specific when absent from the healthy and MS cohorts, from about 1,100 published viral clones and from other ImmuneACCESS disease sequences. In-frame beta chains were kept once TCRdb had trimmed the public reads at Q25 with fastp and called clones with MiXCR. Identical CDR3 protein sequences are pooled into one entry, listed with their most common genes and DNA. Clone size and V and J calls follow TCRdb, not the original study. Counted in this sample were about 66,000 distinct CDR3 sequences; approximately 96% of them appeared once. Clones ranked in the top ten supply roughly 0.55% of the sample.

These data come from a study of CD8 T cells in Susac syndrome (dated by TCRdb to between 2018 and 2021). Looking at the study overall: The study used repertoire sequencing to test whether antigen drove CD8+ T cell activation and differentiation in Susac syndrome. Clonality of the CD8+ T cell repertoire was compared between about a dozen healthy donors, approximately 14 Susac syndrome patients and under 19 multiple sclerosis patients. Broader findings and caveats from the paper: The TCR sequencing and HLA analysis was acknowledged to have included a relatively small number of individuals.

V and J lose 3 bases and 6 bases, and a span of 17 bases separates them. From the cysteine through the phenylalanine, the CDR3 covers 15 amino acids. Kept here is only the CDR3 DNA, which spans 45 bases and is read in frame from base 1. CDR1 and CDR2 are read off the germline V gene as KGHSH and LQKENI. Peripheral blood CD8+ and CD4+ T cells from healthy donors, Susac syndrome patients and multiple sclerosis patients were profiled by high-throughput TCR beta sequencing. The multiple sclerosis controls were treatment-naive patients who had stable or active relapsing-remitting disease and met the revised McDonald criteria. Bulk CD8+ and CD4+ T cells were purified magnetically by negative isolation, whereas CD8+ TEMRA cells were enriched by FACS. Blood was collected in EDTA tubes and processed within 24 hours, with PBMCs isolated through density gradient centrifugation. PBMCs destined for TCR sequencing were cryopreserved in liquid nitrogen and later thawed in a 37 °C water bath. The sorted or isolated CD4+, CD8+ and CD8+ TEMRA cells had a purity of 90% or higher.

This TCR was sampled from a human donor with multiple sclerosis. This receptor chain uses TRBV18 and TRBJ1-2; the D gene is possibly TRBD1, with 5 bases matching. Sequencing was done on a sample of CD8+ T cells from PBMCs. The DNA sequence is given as TGTGCCAGCTCACCCACGACCGGGACTGAGAATGGCTACACCTTC. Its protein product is CASSPTTGTENGYTF. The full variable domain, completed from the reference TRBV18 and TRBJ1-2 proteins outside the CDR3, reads NAGVMQNPRHLVRRRGQEARLRCSPMKGHSHVYWYRQLPEEGLKFMVYLQKENIIDESGMPKERFSAEFPKEGPSILRIQQVVRGDSAAYFCASSPTTGTENGYTFGSGTRLTVV.